The next 6 T cell receptor beta chains were all read from a single sample in a study of T cell responses to AZD1222 COVID-19 vaccine. The assay was immunoSEQ multiplex PCR, and TCRdb's table has in-frame clones only and misses some. The table includes some 150,000 clones, around 86% detected once. Sequencing was performed on peripheral blood, taken on day 0 of MenACWY control vaccination. These receptor sequences come from an adult in good health.

This chain links TRBV6-5 with TRBJ1-5; a weak D match, TRBD1 (6 bases). The CDR3 is 13 amino acids. Germline V gene sequence: CDR1 MNHEY, CDR2 SVGAGI. V was pared by 5 bases and J by 8 bases, with 13 bases between. The chain's CDR3 is CASSPTGKEPQHF. The CDR3 DNA is TGTGCCAGCAGTCCTACAGGGAAAGAGCCCCAGCATTTT.

The chain is built from TRBV12-5 and TRBJ1-5; possibly TRBD1 for D (6 bases). The CDR3 totals 19 residues. The ends were cut back, 4 bases at V and 3 bases at J, with 25 bases in the middle. Looked up from germline, CDR1 is LGHNT and CDR2 is FRNRAP. CDR3 bases: TGTGCTAGTGGTTCCTGGACAGTTGGAACAGGGTGGGCCAATCAGCCCCAGCATTTT. Translation: CASGSWTVGTGWANQPQHF.

The chain couples TRBV5-1 to TRBJ1-5, with D perhaps matching TRBD1 (6 bases). The germline V and J ends were trimmed by 1 base and 3 bases, with 11 bases remaining between them. The CDR3 spans 15 residues. Germline-derived CDR1 and CDR2 are SGHRS and YFSETQ. The CDR3 region is CASSLSDRVNQPQHF. The CDR3 nucleotides are TGCGCCAGCAGCTTGTCGGACAGAGTCAATCAGCCCCAGCATTTT.

This clone came up a few times. This chain uses TRBV5-1 with TRBJ2-3, with 12 bases fitting TRBD2. Germline CDR1 reads SGHRS; CDR2 reads YFSETQ. The trim removed 6 bases at V and 4 bases at J, leaving 15 bases unmatched. The CDR3 runs 18 residues. CDR3 nucleotide sequence: TGCGCCAGCACCGCGGCTAGCGGGGGGGTATTCATCGCAGATACGCAGTATTTT. Protein: CASTAASGGVFIADTQYF.

CDR3 DNA: TGTGCCAGCAGCCCCTCGACAGGGTTTCGTTCGTACGAGCAGTACTTC. Translation gives CASSPSTGFRSYEQYF. The chain carries TRBV7-9 and TRBJ2-7, with 7 nucleotides matching TRBD1. From germline, CDR1 is SEHNR and CDR2 FQNEAQ (reference sequence). The CDR3 runs to 16 residues. J lost 4 bases, V lost 5 bases, and 14 bases had no gene match.

The chain recombines TRBV11-2 with TRBJ2-2; D not certain. V lost 5 bases and J lost 7, with 11 bases in between. Germline V gene sequence: CDR1 SGHAT, CDR2 FQNNGV. The CDR3 is 13 amino acids. CDR3 amino acids: CASSNRRIGELFF. Here the CDR3 DNA reads TGTGCCAGCAGCAATCGGCGAATCGGGGAGCTGTTTTTT.